This TCR beta chain originates from a study of regulatory T cells in long-lasting Graves disease. Regarding the study as a whole: Among persistent patients, a larger number of public clonotypes were shared (approximately 3,000) than among newly diagnosed patients (under 1,000). Among samples with persistent disease, TRBV28, TRBJ1-2 and TRBJ2-5 were favored.

The table lists this clonotype with many counts. Its antigen is as yet unknown. Described time point: persistent/refractory GD, antithyroid drugs over 5 years with positive TRAb. Extracted RNA from PBMCs served as the source of the TCR library. Patients with Graves' disease were diagnosed by American Thyroid Association guidelines. Blood from the periphery, approximately 9 milliliters in all, was drawn into EDTA tubes. According to the study, TCR beta libraries were built with iRepertoire HTBI primers and CDR3-region Arm-PCR. TCRdb analysed the multiplex PCR reads with MiXCR anew, one entry per CDR3 protein. The sample includes roughly 300,000 distinct CDR3 sequences, around a fifth of them seen just once. Trimming removed 2 bases from V and 6 bases from J, with 23 bases in between. There are 16 residues in the CDR3. Germline V gene data show CDR1 as DFQATT and CDR2 as SNEGSKA (reference sequence).

Sequenced material: peripheral blood mononuclear cells (PBMCs), taken when the disease was refractory, from a patient treated with antithyroid drugs. This receptor was identified in a female donor with Graves disease. This chain joins TRBV20-1 and TRBJ2-7; D is unresolved. As DNA, the CDR3 is TGCAGTGCTAGATCCCTCCAAGCGATTACCCCTCTCGAGCAGTACTTC. Protein: CSARSLQAITPLEQYF.